This entry is about one T cell receptor (beta chain). The clone's antigen remains unknown. The sample holds no much larger clone one base away, and base qualities are not on file. Inclusion was restricted to participants for whom at least one PBMC sample before ART initiation and at least two post-ART samples were available. All participants with HIV were treated in the United States of America. Cryopreserved samples of about 0.95-11 million PBMC were thawed and washed before DNA extraction. At the time of the earliest PBMC sample for each participant with HIV, ages ranged from about 23 to 60 years. PBMC samples from each participant spanned 1-4 timepoints before ART initiation and 2-8 timepoints after ART initiation, with a median of 7 samples. For every participant, serial HIV viral load, CD4+ T-cell count, ART history and demographic data were obtained. A Qiagen kit on a QIAcube was used to extract genomic DNA from unsorted PBMC, with samples processed in batches of 12.

The immunoSEQ hsTCRB v3.0 assay was used at survey level resolution to sequence the TRB variable region. A depth of roughly 40,000-55,000 T-cell genomes per sample was targeted for TRB sequencing. TRB libraries were pooled and sequenced on an Illumina MiSeq using a v3 150-cycle kit. The paper's data handling went like this. Repertoire analysis was run in R within a reproducible Nextflow workflow that covered QC, data transformation and analysis. Custom analyses were implemented in LymphoSeq2, an R package for AIRR-Seq data exploration. Four samples that yielded fewer than 5000 total TRB sequences were excluded, so that approximately 200 HIV repertoires were analyzed. Among the roughly 200 retained HIV repertoires, 59 were collected before ART initiation and 120 to 130 after ART initiation. Repertoires were downsampled to 5000 TRB nucleotide sequences, with summary statistics averaged over 100 downsampling iterations. The analysis kept only TRB sequences whose CDR3 regions were at least seven amino acids long. A Shannon entropy-derived clonality score and the Gini coefficient were used to measure diversity. In the repertoire networks, any two of the top 5000 CDR3 amino acid sequences were connected whenever the two sequences differed by an edit distance of one. GLIPH2 predicted antigen specificity groups and MHC restriction for TRB CDR3 amino acid sequences. To flag known associations with CMV, EBV, HIV or tissue antigens, CDR3 amino acid sequences were compared against VDJdb and McPAS-TCR. Pre-ART, post-ART and control groups were compared with Wilcoxon signed-rank tests and Holm-Bonferroni correction. This immuneACCESS table, as held by TCRdb, lists in-frame sequences with V and J called but not all clones. Of the missing ones, under half trace to an unresolved V gene in checked studies; the others have no known cause. Clonal size and the V and J genes are those of that table, whereas D and trimming came from the DNA. The sample table holds fewer than 40,000 clones, of which more than 75% were seen once. The top ten clones comprise approximately 3% of the sample.

This sample is part of a study of long-term antiretroviral therapy in people with HIV (dated by TCRdb to 2022 to 2024). Regarding the study in general: The earliest samples were collected roughly a decade before the 2015 WHO recommendation for immediate ART, at a time when ART was usually postponed until CD4 counts fell. Of the roughly 32 participants with HIV, about twelve were female. A retrospective serial study tested whether changes in peripheral blood TRB repertoire composition and diversity were associated with ART initiation and durable HIV suppression. A total of roughly 200 cryopreserved PBMC samples came from a few dozen adults with confirmed HIV infection and were collected serially over a mean of roughly six years (range 1-12). Test extractions of a monoclonal T-cell line alongside fewer than 40 polyclonal samples showed no cross-contamination during QIAcube processing.

Broader findings and caveats from the paper: ART initiation was associated with a significant increase in TRB diversity, but diversity stayed significantly below transplant donor controls even after long-term ART. Expanded TRB clones identified before ART initiation dominated the repertoire at all time points, although this dominance fluctuated and declined in many PLHIV after ART. HIV repertoires had narrower CDR3 length ranges than controls, and the network structure suggested an antigen-experienced repertoire that shifted only slightly toward naive after ART. The samples span the years 2004 to 2017, and the ART regimens used at that time may not be as effective as current regimens. Inferences about post-ART repertoire changes are limited because no data were available on ART adherence, viral resistance or therapy changes. Unsorted PBMC were profiled instead of sorted CD4+ and CD8+ T cells because pre-ART samples had limited cell numbers. Since PBMC availability was limited, sequencing covered only the TCR beta chain, with no alpha chain pairing.

The sequencing here drew on unsorted PBMCs, taken 1.9 years after starting antiretroviral therapy. This TCR was sampled from a man aged 18 to 30 with HIV.

The nucleotide sequence is given as TGTGCCAGCAGTGGACAGCCTGCTAGCGGGAGAAACACCGGGGAGCTGTTTTTT. Translation gives CASSGQPASGRNTGELFF. This receptor chain uses TRBV2 and TRBJ2-2; 10 bases in the middle match TRBD2. Ends trimmed: V by 4 bases, J by 2 bases; bases unmatched to a gene: 10. Spanning cysteine to phenylalanine, the CDR3 consists of 18 amino acids. CDR3 DNA is the only sequence kept; it has 54 bases, read in frame from the first base. Sequences SNHLY (CDR1) and FYNNEI (CDR2) are obtained from the germline V gene.